These 26 T cell receptor beta chains were all obtained from the same sample, sequenced in a study of shared clonotypes between healthy human individuals. Here immunoSEQ multiplex PCR was the method, and the copy in TCRdb shows in-frame clones only, minus some. The sample carries around 1.1 million clones, approximately 80% recorded once. Sample: memory CD4+ T cells from PBMCs. As for subset: CD45RA-negative fraction. The receptors stem from a man aged 18 to 29 in good health. Some clones in this sample may be carry-over from other donors' samples.

The chain employs TRBV2 and TRBJ1-2; tentative D call: TRBD1 (6 bases). The germline V and J ends were trimmed by 11 bases and 9 bases, with 19 bases remaining between them. This CDR3 is 12 amino acids long. CDR1 and CDR2 from the germline V gene are SNHLY and FYNNEI. The DNA of the CDR3 is TGTGCCGGGGGGACACGGGGTGTTCGCTACACCTTC. This translates into CAGGTRGVRYTF.

This chain links TRBV10-3 with TRBJ2-7, with D hard to call. The germline V gene has CDR1 ENHRY and CDR2 SYGVKD. The CDR3 is made up of 12 amino acids. V lost 8 bases and J lost 1, with 9 bases in between. The CDR3 loop reads CAIGKGSYEQYF. The CDR3, as DNA: TGTGCCATCGGGAAAGGGTCCTACGAGCAGTACTTC.

The chain links TRBV18 to TRBJ2-7; the match to TRBD2 covers 9 bases. The CDR3 consists of 17 residues. Germline loops: CDR1 KGHSH, CDR2 LQKENI. V lost 0 bases to trimming and J lost 6 bases; unmatched junction nucleotides: 12. This chain's CDR3 is CASSPPPSSGRSAEQYF. The CDR3 DNA follows: TGTGCCAGCTCACCACCCCCTAGCAGCGGGAGGTCCGCCGAGCAGTACTTC.

The J gene is TRBJ1-2, the V gene TRBV5-4, with a tentative D call TRBD1 (5 bases). This CDR3 has 15 residues. Germline V CDR1 and CDR2: SGHNT, YYREEE (reference sequence). The V end was cut by 4 bases, the J end by 8 bases, with 21 bases between. The CDR3 DNA follows: TGTGCCAGCAGCCCGGAAGTGGGGGAGCGAGACGGCTACACCTTC. It encodes CASSPEVGERDGYTF.

The chain employs TRBV19 and TRBJ2-5; D perhaps matches TRBD1 (5 bases). The CDR3 loop spans 13 amino acids. The ends were cut back, 4 bases at V and 4 bases at J, with 10 bases in the middle. The V gene's germline CDR1 is LNHDA and CDR2 SQIVND (reference sequence). CDR3: CASSNGRAETQYF. CDR3 nucleotides: TGTGCCAGTAGTAATGGCAGGGCAGAGACCCAGTACTTC.

The chain joins TRBV7-9 to TRBJ2-3; TRBD1 is a possible D gene (5 bases). Trimming left V 0 bases short and J 5 bases short, with 9 bases between. The CDR3 length is 14 residues. Germline CDR1 SEHNR, CDR2 FQNEAQ (reference sequence). Here the CDR3 reads CASSLAGAQDTQYF. The CDR3 bases are TGTGCCAGCAGCTTAGCAGGGGCCCAAGATACGCAGTATTTT.

This clone was seen only a few times. The V gene is TRBV28, the J gene TRBJ1-5; 10 positions match TRBD1. From germline, CDR1 is MDHEN and CDR2 SYDVKM. The CDR3 loop spans 13 amino acids. Unmatched junction bases numbered 2, after V lost 6 bases and J lost 6 bases. The CDR3 loop reads CASRGQGSQPQHF. The CDR3 nucleotides read TGTGCCAGCAGGGGACAGGGGAGTCAGCCCCAGCATTTT.

The rearrangement joins TRBV4-1 to TRBJ1-5; TRBD1 might be the D (5 bases). The germline V and J ends were trimmed by 0 bases and 2 bases, with 17 bases remaining between them. This CDR3 is built from 18 residues. Germline-derived CDR1 and CDR2 are MGHRA and YSYEKL. The CDR3 spells CASSQDWSGPIGNQPQHF. For the CDR3, the DNA is TGCGCCAGCAGCCAAGATTGGTCGGGGCCGATAGGCAATCAGCCCCAGCATTTT.

The chain employs TRBV30 and TRBJ2-3; no firm D call. Germline CDR1 is GTSNPN and CDR2 is SVGIG (reference sequence). Trimming took 0 bases from V and 4 from J, leaving 14 bases between them. CDR3 length equals 15 residues. The CDR3 spells CAWSVPGLGSDTQYF. In nucleotides, the CDR3 is TGTGCCTGGAGTGTACCGGGTCTGGGGTCAGATACGCAGTATTTT.

The chain is built from TRBV11-2 and TRBJ2-3; D not certain. The CDR3 contains 14 residues. Per the germline V gene, CDR1 is SGHAT and CDR2 is FQNNGV. V was cut by 7 bases and J by 6 bases, with 17 bases left in between. In nucleotides, the CDR3 is TGTGCCAGCACCGCCTTGTCTTTCGGGGATACGCAGTATTTT. The encoded protein is CASTALSFGDTQYF.

The V call is TRBV19, the J call TRBJ1-2; maybe TRBD1 (5 bases). V lost 6 bases and J 0 bases, leaving 14 bases between the germline ends. Per germline, CDR1 LNHDA and CDR2 SQIVND (reference sequence). This CDR3 has 15 residues. As DNA, the CDR3 is TGTGCCAGTAGGGGGCCTCGGGTTTCTAACTATGGCTACACCTTC. Amino acids: CASRGPRVSNYGYTF.

The chain joins TRBV4-1 to TRBJ1-1; TRBD1 matches at 7 bases. V shed 3 bases, J shed 13 bases, and the junction held 14 bases outside the gene matches. This CDR3 has 14 residues. The germline gives CDR1 MGHRA, CDR2 YSYEKL. The CDR3 sequence: CASSQRQGPVRGFF. The CDR3, as DNA: TGCGCCAGCAGCCAGCGACAGGGTCCCGTACGAGGTTTCTTT.

CDR3 sequence (DNA): TGTGCCAGTAGTACACCGGGACACAGTAACTATGGCTACACCTTC. This codes for CASSTPGHSNYGYTF. The V gene is TRBV19, the J gene TRBJ1-2; tentative D call: TRBD1 (6 bases). V was cut by 4 bases and J by 1 base, with 13 bases left in between. Germline CDR1 LNHDA, CDR2 SQIVND (reference sequence). The CDR3 extends over 15 amino acids.

The chain links TRBV7-2 to TRBJ2-7; 7 bases match TRBD2. The length of the CDR3 is 15 residues. Germline V gene data show CDR1 as SGHTA and CDR2 as FQGNSA. Trimming removed 4 bases from V and 3 bases from J; junction bases left unmatched: 9. The DNA for the CDR3 is TGTGCCAGCAGCTGGGGAGGACTAGAAATCTACGAGCAGTACTTC. Its protein is CASSWGGLEIYEQYF.

The gene calls are TRBV6-5 and TRBJ2-2, with D unresolved. Trimming stripped 11 bases from V and 6 bases from J, with 7 bases between. The CDR3 has 10 amino acids. Germline V gene lookup returns CDR1 MNHEY and CDR2 SVGAGI. This CDR3 is CAYPPGELFF. DNA for the CDR3: TGTGCCTATCCCCCCGGGGAGCTGTTTTTT.

This chain connects TRBV7-2 to TRBJ1-1; 8 nucleotides align to TRBD1. After removal of 4 bases from V and 1 base from J, the junction contained 5 bases not matched to a gene. The V gene's germline CDR1 is SGHTA and CDR2 FQGNSA. The CDR3 consists of 15 residues. Here the CDR3 DNA reads TGTGCCAGCAGCTACCAGGGACAGGCGAACACTGAAGCTTTCTTT. The encoded protein is CASSYQGQANTEAFF.

This clone was found many times. V gene TRBV4-3 combines with J gene TRBJ2-3; D is uncertain. The germline V gene encodes CDR1 LGHNA and CDR2 YSLEER. V shed 0 bases and J shed 1 base, with 8 bases lying between them. The CDR3 length is 15 residues. The CDR3 is CASSQEAPGTDTQYF. CDR3 nucleotides: TGCGCCAGCAGCCAAGAGGCACCTGGCACAGATACGCAGTATTTT.

The V and J genes are TRBV27 and TRBJ2-7; TRBD2 matches 7 bases. V trimming: 3 bases; J trimming: 0 bases; junction bases outside the gene matches: 5. The CDR3 length is 15 residues. CDR1 and CDR2 (germline): MNHEY, SMNVEV (reference sequence). CDR3: CASSLERGRSYEQYF. The CDR3, as DNA: TGTGCCAGCAGTTTGGAGCGGGGACGCTCCTACGAGCAGTACTTC.

The rearrangement joins TRBV29-1 to TRBJ2-4, with no clear D. The length of the CDR3 is 11 residues. Between the trimmed V and J ends, which lost 7 bases and 10 bases, there was a span of 14 bases. CDR1 and CDR2 (germline): SQVTM, ANQGSEA. For the CDR3, the DNA is TGCAGCGGCAACTATGGATGGATTCAGTACTTC. Protein product: CSGNYGWIQYF.

This chain joins TRBV9 and TRBJ2-2; 12 bases align to TRBD2. CDR3 length equals 19 residues. The junction had 15 bases not matched to a gene; V was cut back by 3 bases and J by 6 bases. The germline V gene has CDR1 SGDLS and CDR2 YYNGEE. CDR3 loop: CASSGSPGLAGHRAGELFF. DNA for the CDR3: TGTGCCAGCAGCGGGTCCCCCGGACTAGCGGGACATCGTGCCGGGGAGCTGTTTTTT.

V and J are TRBV28 and TRBJ2-7; D not resolved. The germline V gene has CDR1 MDHEN and CDR2 SYDVKM. Trimming took off 6 bases at V and 0 bases at J, with 18 bases between the two ends. The CDR3 sequence is 16 residues long. CDR3 residues: CASSKFQFTDSYEQYF. The CDR3 DNA reads TGTGCCAGCAGCAAGTTTCAATTTACCGACTCCTACGAGCAGTACTTC.

The chain uses TRBV27 and TRBJ2-1; tentatively, D is TRBD1 or TRBD2 (5 bases each). V lost 4 bases, J lost 0 bases, and 19 bases lay in between. Per the germline V gene, CDR1 is MNHEY and CDR2 is SMNVEV (reference sequence). The CDR3 length is 18 residues. DNA of the CDR3: TGTGCCAGCAGTTCACGTATTGATTGGGGGAGCTCCTACAATGAGCAGTTCTTC. Encoded protein: CASSSRIDWGSSYNEQFF.

The rearrangement uses TRBV2 and TRBJ1-2; 9 positions agree with TRBD1. CDR3 length equals 13 residues. V was clipped by 6 bases and J by 6 bases; unmatched bases: 5. From germline, CDR1 is SNHLY and CDR2 FYNNEI. CDR3 DNA: TGTGCCAGCAGGGGGACAGGGACCAATGGCTACACCTTC. Translation gives CASRGTGTNGYTF.

The chain employs TRBV1 and TRBJ2-1. TRBV1 is labeled a pseudogene. This CDR3 spans 14 amino acids. The CDR3 coding sequence is TGCACCAGCTTAGTGGGCGGAAGAGCACACGAGCAGTTCTTC. Encoded protein: CTSLVGGRAHEQFF.

This chain connects TRBV5-6 to TRBJ2-2, with 12 bases fitting TRBD2. With 4 bases clipped from V and 5 bases from J, the junction kept 9 bases outside the gene matches. The germline V gene encodes CDR1 SGHDT and CDR2 YYEEEE. The CDR3 contains 17 residues. The CDR3 region has the DNA TGTGCCAGCAGCGATCGACTAGCGGGAGTTAGGACCGGGGAGCTGTTTTTT. It yields the protein CASSDRLAGVRTGELFF.

As concerns this clone: Other DNA sequences in this specimen translate into the identical CDR3. The chain uses TRBV7-2 and TRBJ1-5, with D unclear. Germline loops: CDR1 SGHTA, CDR2 FQGNSA. V was trimmed by 1 base and J by 4 bases, leaving 8 bases between them. This CDR3 is 14 amino acids long. The CDR3 nucleotides are TGTGCCAGCAGCTTAGAGGGAGGGAATCAGCCCCAGCATTTT. Amino acids: CASSLEGGNQPQHF.